This TCR beta chain was captured in a study of blood T cell repertoires in COVID-19. Source study methods: Reference gene primer amplification in the assay estimated nucleated cell counts. Libraries were prepared by immunoSEQ multiplex PCR; TCRdb keeps only in-frame clonotypes and omits some of them. V, J and clone size are those of that table, while D and trimming were read from the DNA. Found here are 200,000 or so clones, 92% of them singletons; the top ten hold around 0.84%. Seattle patient enrollment occurred during active infection, with longitudinal follow-up thereafter. The CDR3 runs to 13 residues. J gave up 8 bases and V 4 bases, and 5 bases lay outside the gene matches. From germline, CDR1 is KGHSH and CDR2 LQKENI.

Sequencing was done on a sample of peripheral blood. This receptor was taken from a man between 60 and 70 years old with COVID-19, enrolled during active disease. This chain uses TRBV18 with TRBJ1-2, with 9 nucleotides matching TRBD1. CDR3 amino acids: CASSLRTGEGYTF. CDR3 nucleotides: TGTGCCAGCTCACTTAGGACAGGGGAAGGCTACACCTTC.